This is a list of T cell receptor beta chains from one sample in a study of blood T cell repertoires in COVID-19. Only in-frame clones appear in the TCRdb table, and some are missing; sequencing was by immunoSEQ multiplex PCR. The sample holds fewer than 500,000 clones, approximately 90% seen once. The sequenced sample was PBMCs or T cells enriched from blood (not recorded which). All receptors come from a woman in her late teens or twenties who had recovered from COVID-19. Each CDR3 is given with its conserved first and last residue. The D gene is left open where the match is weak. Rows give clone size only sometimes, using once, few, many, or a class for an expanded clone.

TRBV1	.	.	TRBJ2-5	TGCACCAGCAGCCACCCTAGCGGGGGGGTCTTGGAGACCCAGTACTTC	CTSSHPSGGVLETQYF
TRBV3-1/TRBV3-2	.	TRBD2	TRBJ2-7	TGTGCCAGCAGCCAGTTTGCGGGGGGCGGTAACCTTTTCTACGAGCAGTACTTC	CASSQFAGGGNLFYEQYF
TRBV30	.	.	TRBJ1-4	TGTGCCTGGAGTGTCCGGGGGGCGCGGCCTAATGAAAAACTGTTTTTT	CAWSVRGARPNEKLFF
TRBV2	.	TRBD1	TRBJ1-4	TGTGCCAGCAGTGACCGACAGGGGATGCGGGAAAAACTGTTTTTT	CASSDRQGMREKLFF
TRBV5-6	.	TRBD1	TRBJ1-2	TGTGCCAGCAGCTTGGGGGGACAGCTACCCTTTCTCCCCTATGGCTACACCTTC	CASSLGGQLPFLPYGYTF
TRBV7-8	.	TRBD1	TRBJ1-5	TGTGCCAGCAGCCCCCAGGGGGTGGGGAGTCAGCCCCAGCATTTT	CASSPQGVGSQPQHF
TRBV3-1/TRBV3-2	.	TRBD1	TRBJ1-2	TGTGCCAGCAGCCAAAGTGGGACAGGCATCTATGGCTACACCTTC	CASSQSGTGIYGYTF
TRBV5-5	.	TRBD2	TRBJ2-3	TGTGCCAGCAGAAAATTTGGACTAGCGGGGGCCACAGATACGCAGTATTTT	CASRKFGLAGATDTQYF
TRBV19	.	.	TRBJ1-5	TGTGCCAGTAGTTCCGGGGGAGGCCTACAGCATTTT	CASSSGGGLQHF
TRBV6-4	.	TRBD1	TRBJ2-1	TGTGCCAGCAGATCCGGGACAGACTCCTACAATGAGCAGTTCTTC	CASRSGTDSYNEQFF
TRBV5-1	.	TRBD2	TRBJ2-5	TGCGCCAGCTTTGGGAAATTAGCGGGGGGGCTCGAGACCCAGTACTTC	CASFGKLAGGLETQYF
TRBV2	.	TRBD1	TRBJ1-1	TGTGCCAGCACTGATGGACAGGCGAACACTGAAGCTTTCTTT	CASTDGQANTEAFF
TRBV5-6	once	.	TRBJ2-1	TGTGCCAGCAGCTTGGTAACTGGACAGATTAACAATGAGCAGTTCTTC	CASSLVTGQINNEQFF
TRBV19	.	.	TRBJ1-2	TGTGCCAGTAGTATCCGAAGGACAGATGGCTACACCTTC	CASSIRRTDGYTF
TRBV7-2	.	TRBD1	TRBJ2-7	TGTGCCAGCAGCTTGGACAGGGAAGACGAGCAGTACTTC	CASSLDREDEQYF
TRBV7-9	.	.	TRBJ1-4	TGTGCCAGCAGCTTCGGTGGGGAGGAAAAACTGTTTTTT	CASSFGGEEKLFF
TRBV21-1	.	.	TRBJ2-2	TGTGCCAGCAGCGCCCTGTTCGGGACTAGTAGTACCGGGGAGCTGTTTTTT	CASSALFGTSSTGELFF
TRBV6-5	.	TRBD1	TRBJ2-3	TGTGCCAGCCGCCCGGACAGGGGTTCCACAGATACGCAGTATTTT	CASRPDRGSTDTQYF
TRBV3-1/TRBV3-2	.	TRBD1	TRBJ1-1	TGTGCCAGCAGTCCTCCAGGGGGTAAAGCTTTCTTT	CASSPPGGKAFF
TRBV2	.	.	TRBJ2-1	TGTGCCAGCAGACCCAGGGCAATGGATATCAGTGAGCAGTTCTTC	CASRPRAMDISEQFF
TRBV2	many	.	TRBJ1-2	TGTGCCAGCAGGAGAGGAGATGGCTACACCTTC	CASRRGDGYTF
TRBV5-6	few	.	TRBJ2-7	TGTGCCAGCGGCCCTTTGACAGTGTCCTACGAGCAGTACTTC	CASGPLTVSYEQYF